The 32 T cell receptor beta chains below were found in one sample sequenced in a study of shared clonotypes between healthy human individuals. This table comes from immunoSEQ multiplex PCR, and its TCRdb copy is limited to in-frame clones, with some not included. The sample has about 2 million clones, approximately 94% seen once. The naive CD8 subset, CD45RO-negative cells positively selected for CCR7, excluded terminally differentiated effector memory CD45RA+ cells. Sequencing was done on a sample of naive CD8+ T cells sorted from blood. Source of these receptors: a man in his late teens or twenties in good health.

This clone is a singleton in its sample. The chain joins TRBV7-6 to TRBJ2-7; 7 bases are a match to TRBD2. V trimming: 5 bases; J trimming: 9 bases; junction bases outside the gene matches: 4. The germline gives CDR1 SGHVS, CDR2 FNYEAQ. CDR3 length equals 11 residues. The CDR3 nucleotides read TGTGCCAGCAGCCCAGGACTAGTGCAGTACTTC. Protein: CASSPGLVQYF. Full variable domain (outside the CDR3, taken from reference TRBV7-6 and TRBJ2-7): GAGVSQSPRYKVTKRGQDVALRCDPISGHVSLYWYRQALGQGPEFLTYFNYEAQQDKSGLPNDRFSAERPEGSISTLTIQRTEQRDSAMYRCASSPGLVQYFGPGTRLTVT.

This chain connects TRBV7-9 to TRBJ2-1, with D possibly being TRBD1 (6 bases). Germline loops: CDR1 SEHNR, CDR2 FQNEAQ (reference sequence). This CDR3 spans 14 amino acids. Trimming stripped 4 bases from V and 8 bases from J, with 15 bases between. CDR3 amino acids: CASSYRVLTDEQFF. The DNA for the CDR3 is TGTGCCAGCAGCTACAGGGTTTTAACGGATGAGCAGTTCTTC.

This clone came up once. The chain couples TRBV2 to TRBJ2-7; 9 positions match TRBD1. Germline lookup yields CDR1 SNHLY and CDR2 FYNNEI. The CDR3 extends over 16 amino acids. V gave up 2 bases and J gave up 5 bases; unmatched junction bases: 10. The CDR3 DNA reads TGTGCCAGCAGTGAAACACAAGGACAGGGGATCGACGAGCAGTACTTC. It specifies CASSETQGQGIDEQYF.

The chain links TRBV30 to TRBJ1-4; TRBD1 matches at 7 bases. The CDR3 runs 16 residues. Germline CDR1 is GTSNPN and CDR2 is SVGIG (reference sequence). After removal of 5 bases from V and 0 bases from J, the junction contained 9 bases not matched to a gene. CDR3 in DNA: TGTGCCTGGGGACCCGGGACAGATGCAACTAATGAAAAACTGTTTTTT. This translates into CAWGPGTDATNEKLFF. Full variable domain (rest looked up from reference TRBV30 and TRBJ1-4): SQTIHQWPATLVQPVGSPLSLECTVEGTSNPNLYWYRQAAGRGLQLLFYSVGIGQISSEVPQNLSASRPQDRQFILSSKKLLLSDSGFYLCAWGPGTDATNEKLFFGSGTQLSVL.

The chain links TRBV11-3 to TRBJ2-3; TRBD2 aligns across 14 bases. Per germline, CDR1 SGHNT and CDR2 YENEEA. The CDR3 has 18 residues. Trimming cost V 1 base and J 4 bases; bases outside gene matches: 7. This CDR3 is CASSLGPGLAGVADTQYF. The CDR3 region has the DNA TGTGCCAGCAGCTTAGGGCCGGGACTAGCGGGAGTAGCAGATACGCAGTATTTT.

In its sample, this clone was seen once. The rearrangement joins TRBV7-9 to TRBJ1-2, with D perhaps TRBD1 (5 bases). Trimming removed 4 bases from V and 4 bases from J, with 22 bases in between. The CDR3 totals 17 residues. Germline-derived CDR1 and CDR2 are SEHNR and FQNEAQ (reference sequence). The CDR3 is CASSYDSGIGGGYGYTF. CDR3 coding DNA: TGTGCCAGCAGCTATGATTCAGGGATCGGGGGTGGCTATGGCTACACCTTC.

V gene TRBV6-5 combines with J gene TRBJ1-6; D is uncertain. Germline lookup yields CDR1 MNHEY and CDR2 SVGAGI. This CDR3 is built from 13 residues. The ends were cut back, 2 bases at V and 9 bases at J, with 8 bases in the middle. CDR3 amino acids: CASSYGSGSPLHF. The CDR3 DNA reads as TGTGCCAGCAGTTACGGGTCCGGTTCACCCCTCCACTTT.

The V and J genes are TRBV4-1 and TRBJ2-5; D tentatively reads TRBD1 or TRBD2 (5 bases each). Trimming shortened V by 4 bases and J by 5 bases, and 26 bases separated the two germline ends. CDR1 is MGHRA and CDR2 is YSYEKL in the germline V gene. There are 18 residues in the CDR3. CDR3 residues: CASSLSPKGEGLGETQYF. CDR3 DNA sequence: TGCGCCAGCAGCCTCTCCCCCAAAGGGGAAGGACTGGGCGAGACCCAGTACTTC.

The rearrangement joins TRBV30 to TRBJ1-1, with 7 bases lining up with TRBD1. V was pared by 6 bases and J by 5 bases, with 6 bases of the junction left unmatched. Germline V gene sequence: CDR1 GTSNPN, CDR2 SVGIG (reference sequence). The CDR3 is 12 residues long. The CDR3 DNA sequence: TGTGCCTGCGACAGGGATGGAACTGAAGCTTTCTTT. Its protein is CACDRDGTEAFF.

V and J are TRBV10-1 and TRBJ2-6; a possible D gene is TRBD2 (5 bases). This CDR3 is built from 16 residues. Germline CDR1 is WNHNN and CDR2 is SYGVQD (reference sequence). Trimming shortened V by 3 bases and J by 0 bases, and 9 bases separated the two germline ends. CDR3 nucleotide sequence: TGCGCCAGCAGTGACCCGGGAACCTCTGGGGCCAACGTCCTGACTTTC. Translating gives CASSDPGTSGANVLTF.

The V and J genes are TRBV5-8 and TRBJ2-2, with D tentatively TRBD2 (6 bases). Germline V lookup: CDR1 SGHTS, CDR2 YDEGEE. Trimming shortened V by 9 bases and J by 4 bases, and 16 bases separated the two germline ends. CDR3 size: 14 residues. The DNA for the CDR3 is TGTGCCACCACGGCGGGATACCCCACCGGGGAGCTGTTTTTT. It specifies CATTAGYPTGELFF.

The V call is TRBV10-3, the J call TRBJ2-1; the match to TRBD2 covers 12 bases. With 10 bases clipped from V and 8 bases from J, the junction kept 12 bases outside the gene matches. This CDR3 is built from 15 residues. Germline V gives CDR1 ENHRY, CDR2 SYGVKD. The CDR3 DNA reads as TGTGCCACCGGGGGACTAGCGGGTCTATCCCATGAGCAGTTCTTC. It encodes CATGGLAGLSHEQFF.

This chain uses TRBV11-2 with TRBJ2-5; TRBD1 matches 7 bases. The CDR3 extends over 18 amino acids. The trim removed 0 bases at V and 0 bases at J, leaving 10 bases unmatched. Looked up from germline, CDR1 is SGHAT and CDR2 is FQNNGV. The CDR3 DNA is TGTGCCAGCAGCTTAGATCGGTCAGGGGGACCCGACCAAGAGACCCAGTACTTC. It specifies CASSLDRSGGPDQETQYF.

This chain connects TRBV30 to TRBJ2-3; the match to TRBD2 covers 8 bases. Germline-derived CDR1 and CDR2 are GTSNPN and SVGIG (reference sequence). V was clipped by 2 bases and J by 2 bases; unmatched bases: 6. The CDR3 has 15 amino acids. For the CDR3, the DNA is TGTGCCTGGAGTACCGGGGGGGGTGTCACAGATACGCAGTATTTT. This sequence encodes CAWSTGGGVTDTQYF.

As for this clone: Other nucleotide sequences in the sample specify the same CDR3. The V call is TRBV5-1, the J call TRBJ2-7; tentatively, D is TRBD1 or TRBD2 (5 bases each). Looked up from germline, CDR1 is SGHRS and CDR2 is YFSETQ. Deletions cut 0 bases from V and 4 bases from J, with 11 bases between. This CDR3 region has 14 residues. The CDR3 bases are TGCGCCAGCAGCTTGGATGGGACCACATACGAGCAGTACTTC. Residues: CASSLDGTTYEQYF.

Here the CDR3 reads CASSLFGGSGSYEQYF. The DNA of the CDR3 is TGTGCCAGCAGCTTATTCGGCGGGAGCGGCTCCTACGAGCAGTACTTC. The chain has TRBV5-6 and TRBJ2-7; 7 positions match TRBD2. Germline V lookup: CDR1 SGHDT, CDR2 YYEEEE. The CDR3 contains 16 residues. The ends lost 2 bases at V and 0 bases at J; junction bases unmatched: 8. Combining the CDR3 with reference TRBV5-6 and TRBJ2-7 gives the whole variable domain DAGVTQSPTHLIKTRGQQVTLRCSPKSGHDTVSWYQQALGQGPQFIFQYYEEEERQRGNFPDRFSGHQFPNYSSELNVNALLLGDSALYLCASSLFGGSGSYEQYFGPGTRLTVT.

This clone was found once. The rearrangement links TRBV27 to TRBJ2-3, with a possible D match to TRBD2 (5 bases). The germline V and J ends were trimmed by 8 bases and 2 bases, with 14 bases remaining between them. CDR1 and CDR2 (germline): MNHEY, SMNVEV (reference sequence). This CDR3 has 14 residues. The CDR3 DNA reads as TGTGCCAGCCGGACGGGGTGGGACACAGATACGCAGTATTTT. Translating gives CASRTGWDTDTQYF.

The chain recombines TRBV28 with TRBJ2-3, with 9 bases matching TRBD2. The V and J ends lost 1 base and 4 bases, in that order; junction bases with no gene match: 3. In germline, CDR1 is MDHEN, CDR2 SYDVKM. The CDR3 covers 15 residues. CDR3 bases: TGTGCCAGCAGTTTATTAGCGGGGGTTTCAGATACGCAGTATTTT. Protein sequence: CASSLLAGVSDTQYF. Full variable domain (outside the CDR3, taken from reference TRBV28 and TRBJ2-3): DVKVTQSSRYLVKRTGEKVFLECVQDMDHENMFWYRQDPGLGLRLIYFSYDVKMKEKGDIPEGYSVSREKKERFSLILESASTNQTSMYLCASSLLAGVSDTQYFGPGTRLTVL.

V gene TRBV28 combines with J gene TRBJ2-1; no definite D call. The germline V and J ends were trimmed by 3 bases and 8 bases, with 14 bases remaining between them. There are 14 residues in the CDR3. Germline V gene data show CDR1 as MDHEN and CDR2 as SYDVKM. CDR3 DNA sequence: TGTGCCAGCAGTTTTTCACTTGTTGGAGATGAGCAGTTCTTC. Translated, it gives CASSFSLVGDEQFF.

V usage is TRBV5-1 and J usage is TRBJ2-3; 8 nucleotides line up with TRBD2. V trimming: 6 bases; J trimming: 4 bases; junction bases outside the gene matches: 10. The germline CDR1 and CDR2 sequences are SGHRS and YFSETQ. The CDR3 length is 15 residues. The CDR3 reads CASIPGLDEADTQYF. The DNA of the CDR3 is TGCGCCAGCATACCGGGACTAGACGAGGCAGATACGCAGTATTTT.

This chain connects TRBV6-6 to TRBJ1-1, with D uncertain. CDR1 MNHNY and CDR2 SVGAGI come from the germline V gene (reference sequence). The CDR3 runs to 15 residues. The germline V and J ends were trimmed by 4 bases and 2 bases, with 14 bases remaining between them. The CDR3 region has the DNA TGTGCCAGCAGTTCCGTGCGAGTCGGAAACACTGAAGCTTTCTTT. Its protein is CASSSVRVGNTEAFF.

The chain employs TRBV13 and TRBJ1-6, with D tentatively TRBD1 (5 bases). The V end was cut by 6 bases, the J end by 4 bases, with 16 bases between. Per the germline V gene, CDR1 is PRHDT and CDR2 is FYEKMQ (reference sequence). The CDR3 consists of 16 residues. The CDR3 sequence: CASRNSQWGYNSPLHF. The CDR3 DNA reads TGTGCCAGCAGGAACTCACAGTGGGGGTATAATTCACCCCTCCACTTT.

The sample holds one count of this clone. This chain's CDR3 is CASREGFLGYEQYF. The CDR3 nucleotides read TGTGCCAGCAGGGAGGGTTTTTTAGGCTACGAGCAGTACTTC. The chain is built from TRBV6-6 and TRBJ2-7, with D possibly matching TRBD2 (6 bases). The CDR3 runs to 14 residues. Germline values: CDR1 MNHNY, CDR2 SVGAGI (reference sequence). The V gene lost 6 bases and the J gene lost 3 bases, with 15 bases spanning the gap.

The V and J genes are TRBV6-1 and TRBJ2-1; a weak D match, TRBD2 (6 bases). V lost 6 bases to trimming and J lost 6 bases, with 15 bases between them. The CDR3 runs 14 residues. Germline loops: CDR1 MNHNS, CDR2 SASEGT. The CDR3 spells CASSFARGPNEQFF. The CDR3 DNA sequence: TGTGCCAGCAGCTTCGCGCGGGGCCCCAATGAGCAGTTCTTC.

This clone was detected once. The chain employs TRBV4-3 and TRBJ2-5, with D perhaps matching TRBD1 (6 bases). The CDR3 loop spans 15 amino acids. CDR1 is LGHNA, CDR2 YSLEER, per germline. V lost 0 bases and J lost 5, with 13 bases in between. CDR3 nucleotide sequence: TGCGCCAGCAGCCAAGACGTCGGGACAATCGAGACCCAGTACTTC. Its translation is CASSQDVGTIETQYF.

The chain uses TRBV15 and TRBJ2-1; TRBD2 matches at 8 bases. CDR3 size: 16 residues. Germline V gene sequence: CDR1 LNHNV, CDR2 YYDKDF (reference sequence). The V segment lost 0 bases and the J segment 3 bases; nucleotides outside the gene matches: 4. CDR3 protein: CATSREPREGYNEQFF. The CDR3 nucleotides read TGTGCCACCAGCAGAGAACCCCGGGAGGGCTACAATGAGCAGTTCTTC.

The genes are TRBV7-8 and TRBJ2-1; D gene uncertain. The CDR3 is made up of 12 amino acids. Germline CDR1 SGHVS, CDR2 FQNEAQ. The germline V and J ends were trimmed by 1 base and 8 bases, with 6 bases remaining between them. CDR3 region: CASSLGPDEQFF. The CDR3 nucleotides are TGTGCCAGCAGCTTAGGGCCGGATGAGCAGTTCTTC.

The V gene is TRBV10-2, the J gene TRBJ1-3, with no clear D. The CDR3 extends over 15 amino acids. Germline V gives CDR1 WSHSY, CDR2 SAAADI. Trimming removed 0 bases at V and 1 base at J, with 7 bases between. The CDR3 bases are TGCGCCAGCAGTGAGTCCGTGAGGTCTGGAAACACCATATATTTT. Encoded protein: CASSESVRSGNTIYF.

The V and J genes are TRBV5-4 and TRBJ2-1; TRBD1 aligns across 8 bases. CDR3 length equals 15 residues. With 2 bases clipped from V and 3 bases from J, the junction kept 4 bases outside the gene matches. Germline V gene sequence: CDR1 SGHNT, CDR2 YYREEE (reference sequence). CDR3 amino acids: CASSFDRGNYNEQFF. For the CDR3, the DNA is TGTGCCAGCAGCTTCGACAGGGGAAACTACAATGAGCAGTTCTTC.

The chain joins TRBV6-6 to TRBJ2-2; 7 nucleotides agree with TRBD2. Per germline, CDR1 MNHNY and CDR2 SVGAGI (reference sequence). This CDR3 comprises 15 residues. J was trimmed by 1 base and V by 4 bases; bases with no gene match: 3. CDR3 loop: CASSSGTMNTGELFF. The CDR3 region has the DNA TGTGCCAGCAGTTCGGGGACTATGAACACCGGGGAGCTGTTTTTT.

This chain links TRBV7-2 with TRBJ2-1, with TRBD1 as a possible D gene (5 bases). The CDR3 covers 16 residues. Trimming shortened V by 4 bases and J by 6 bases, and 19 bases separated the two germline ends. The germline CDR1 and CDR2 sequences are SGHTA and FQGNSA. CDR3 sequence: CASSSLAAGPFNEQFF. DNA for the CDR3: TGTGCCAGCAGCTCCCTCGCGGCAGGGCCGTTCAATGAGCAGTTCTTC. Variable domain in full (rest from reference TRBV7-2 and TRBJ2-1): GAGVSQSPSNKVTEKGKDVELRCDPISGHTALYWYRQSLGQGLEFLIYFQGNSAPDKSGLPSDRFSAERTGGSVSTLTIQRTQQEDSAVYLCASSSLAAGPFNEQFFGPGTRLTVL.

The J gene is TRBJ1-1, the V gene TRBV5-1; TRBD1 aligns across 9 bases. CDR3 size: 16 residues. The junction had 5 bases not matched to a gene; V was cut back by 2 bases and J by 0 bases. Germline V gives CDR1 SGHRS, CDR2 YFSETQ. CDR3 region: CASSFRTGAMNTEAFF. CDR3 coding DNA: TGCGCCAGCAGCTTCCGGACAGGGGCGATGAACACTGAAGCTTTCTTT. The whole variable domain, filled in from reference TRBV5-1 and TRBJ1-1, reads KAGVTQTPRYLIKTRGQQVTLSCSPISGHRSVSWYQQTPGQGLQFLFEYFSETQRNKGNFPGRFSGRQFSNSRSEMNVSTLELGDSALYLCASSFRTGAMNTEAFFGQGTRLTVV.